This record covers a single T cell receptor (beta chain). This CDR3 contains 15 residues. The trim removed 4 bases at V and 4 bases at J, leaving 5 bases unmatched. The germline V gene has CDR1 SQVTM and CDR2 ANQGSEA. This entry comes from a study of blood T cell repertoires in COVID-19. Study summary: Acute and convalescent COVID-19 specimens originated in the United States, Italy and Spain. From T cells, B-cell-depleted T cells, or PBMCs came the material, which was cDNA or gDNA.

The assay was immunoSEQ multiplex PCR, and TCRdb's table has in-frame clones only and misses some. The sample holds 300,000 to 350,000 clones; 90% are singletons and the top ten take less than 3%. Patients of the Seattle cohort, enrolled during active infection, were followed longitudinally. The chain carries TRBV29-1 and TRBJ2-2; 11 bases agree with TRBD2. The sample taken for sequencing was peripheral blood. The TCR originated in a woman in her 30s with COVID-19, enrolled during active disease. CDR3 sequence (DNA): TGCAGCGTTGTAGCGGGAGGGCCGGGCACCGGGGAGCTGTTTTTT. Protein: CSVVAGGPGTGELFF.